This record covers a single T cell receptor (beta chain). The antigen it recognizes is unknown. Qualities for individual bases were not recorded, and no much larger clone is one base off. The method was 5' RACE. The sample was run on an Illumina HiSeq 2500. A second PCR of about 6 to 11 cycles was performed with a sample-barcoded 5' primer and a J-beta primer mix. A unique molecular identifier was introduced onto each TCR beta cDNA molecule by a template-switch 5' adaptor carrying 12 random nucleotides. At least 2.5 million CDR3-containing paired-end reads were obtained from each sample. First-strand cDNA synthesis was performed from all RNA using the Mint cDNA synthesis kit, with priming by a TRBC-specific oligonucleotide. All cDNA was treated with uracil-DNA glycosylase and then went through a first 18-cycle PCR with the universal primers M1SS and BC2_uni_R. In the source study's methods: Normalization of each sample was performed by random selection of 1 million high-quality reads, each carrying a distinct molecular identifier. Instead of being binned into consensus sequences, reads that shared molecular identifiers were thrown out. MiTCR, with a Q25 quality threshold and the strictest error-elimination algorithm, was used for CDR3 identification, clonotype clustering and error correction. A nonparametric unseen species model with Euler transformation was used to estimate lower-bound total TCR beta diversity. Using fastp at Q25 and MiXCR, TCRdb reprocessed the public reads and kept productive beta chains. Each entry merges the rows of one CDR3 protein and shows their most common DNA and genes. V and J calls and clone size were set by TCRdb, not the authors. This sample is represented by roughly 680,000 distinct CDR3 sequences; around 50% of them were singletons. Roughly 14% of the sample lies in the top ten.

The entry originates in a study of blood T cells in healthy people across ages (dated by TCRdb to the mid-2010s). Looking at the study overall: Template switching captured roughly one uniquely barcoded TCR beta cDNA molecule per two T cells in model experiments. Four age groups were formed from the donors: young (average 16 years), middle-aged (around 40), aged (about 68) and long-lived (about 80). Two additional independent replicas of 1 million unique cDNA reads from the same blood draw were analyzed for two donors (one aged 18 to 30 and one aged 80 or older). To track age-related changes in TCR beta repertoire diversity, the study relied on deep sequencing normalized with unique cDNA molecular identifiers. Donors of different ages were randomly distributed across sequencing lanes to avoid experimental bias. The research as a whole found: Since profiling was done on bulk unsorted PBMCs, naive and antigen-experienced compartments could not be conclusively compared. There was a strong correlation between observed TCR beta diversity and the percentage of naive T cells measured by flow cytometry. The CMV infection status of donors was not known, potentially confounding age-related changes in expanded clonotypes. As age increased, observed TCR beta diversity per million T cells dropped in a roughly linear way, and a significant reduction was already evident by age 40. Compared with the aged group, the long-lived group had more naive CD4+ T cells, fewer expanded clones and increased TCR diversity, a pattern suggesting age selection. Estimates of total diversity from one million sequenced T cells were regarded as lower bounds and underestimates.

Systemically healthy Caucasian individuals from Russia, 35 to 40 in total and aged about 6 to 90 years, were included as donors. Each donor gave ten milliliters of peripheral blood, drawn into EDTA-treated Vacutainer tubes. Ficoll-Paque density-gradient centrifugation was used to isolate PBMCs, with at least 7 million obtained per sample. Trizol reagent was used to extract total RNA from PBMCs, with at least 5.5 micrograms per sample. For every donor, an aliquot of PBMCs went through flow cytometry to measure the percentages of naive CD45RAhigh/CD27high T cells. The CDR3 contains 16 residues, cysteine and phenylalanine counted. This entry keeps only the CDR3 DNA: 48 bases, framed from base 1. V loses 1 base at its end and J loses 0 bases; junction bases beyond the gene matches: 5. For CDR1 and CDR2, the germline V gene lists SGHDN and FVKESK.

Sequencing was carried out using blood. The V and J genes are TRBV14 and TRBJ2-7, with 8 junctional bases fitting TRBD1. This receptor was identified in a woman aged 80 or over in good health. CDR3 reads: CASSQGQGKSSYEQYF. The nucleotide sequence reads as follows: TGTGCCAGCAGCCAAGGACAGGGGAAGAGCTCCTACGAGCAGTACTTC.